This TCR beta chain is drawn from a study of cytomegalovirus exposure and HLA in healthy donors. With 60 Vbeta and 13 Jbeta primers, the PCR was carried out. Per the original methods: The authors later counted about 80 million unique TCR beta chains, 8.5 million to 13 million of them shared. Only in-frame clones appear in the TCRdb table, and some are missing; sequencing was by immunoSEQ multiplex PCR. V and J calls and clone size are those listed in that table; D and trimming were worked out from the DNA. The data show hundreds of thousands of clones, around 80% seen once. The germline V gene encodes CDR1 LNHDA and CDR2 SQIVND (reference sequence). This CDR3 is 15 amino acids long. V dropped 3 bases and J dropped 3 bases, with 15 bases sitting between them. Details on this clone: Its antigen is not known.

Whole-study results and caveats: An analysis was carried out later, and it reportedly showed fewer N-insertions in an Asian-associated ancestry cluster than the approximately 610-donor mean.

The sequencing sample was made of PBMCs. The chain joins TRBV19 to TRBJ2-7; D is undetermined. This clonotype was obtained from a boy aged 2 to 10 in good health and CMV-seronegative. The CDR3: CASSMLLVRVYEQYF. The DNA of the CDR3 is TGTGCCAGTAGTATGTTGCTCGTCCGGGTCTACGAGCAGTACTTC.